Many counts were recorded for the clone carrying this T cell receptor (beta chain). What it recognizes is unknown. The CDR3 end is not reached by the read, which stops 3 residues before it; the germline J gene fills it in. Assay: immunoSEQ multiplex PCR; the TCRdb copy retains only in-frame clones and omits some. Observed are tens of thousands of clones, no singletons, with the top ten taking approximately 3%. These data come from a study of T cell clonality in common variable immunodeficiency. The CDR3 is made up of 14 amino acids. Trimming stripped 5 bases from V and 5 bases from J, with 13 bases between. The germline CDR1 and CDR2 sequences are MDHEN and SYDVKM. General observations from the study: Compared with controls, CVID subjects had fewer shared TCRbeta clones.

Blood samples were heparinized, roughly 5 to 9 ml per donor. Sequenced sample: peripheral blood mononuclear cells. The receptor was derived from a person between 18 and 75 years old in good health. V is TRBV28 and J is TRBJ1-5, with D maybe TRBD1 (6 bases). The covered CDR3 bases are TGTGCCAGCAGTCTACAGGGTTTAGATCAGCCC. Protein sequence: CASSLQGLDQP. The full-length CDR3 reads as CASSLQGLDQPQHF.